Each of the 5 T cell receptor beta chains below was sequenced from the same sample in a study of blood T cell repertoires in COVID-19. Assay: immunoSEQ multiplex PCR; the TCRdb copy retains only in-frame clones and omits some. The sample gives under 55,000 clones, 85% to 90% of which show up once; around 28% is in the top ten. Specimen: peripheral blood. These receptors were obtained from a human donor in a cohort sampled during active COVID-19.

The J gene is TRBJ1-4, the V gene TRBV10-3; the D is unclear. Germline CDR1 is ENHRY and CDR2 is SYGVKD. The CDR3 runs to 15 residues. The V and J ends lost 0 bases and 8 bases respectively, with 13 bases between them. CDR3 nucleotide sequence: TGTGCCATCAGTGAGTCTAGGAAAGGAGAGGAAAAACTGTTTTTT. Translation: CAISESRKGEEKLFF.

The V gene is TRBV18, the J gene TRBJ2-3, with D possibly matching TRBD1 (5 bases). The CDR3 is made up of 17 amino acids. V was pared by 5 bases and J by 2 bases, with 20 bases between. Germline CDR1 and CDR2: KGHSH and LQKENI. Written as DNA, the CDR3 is TGTGCCAGCTCAAAAACAGGTGACCCCCAGTACACAGATACGCAGTATTTT. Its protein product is CASSKTGDPQYTDTQYF.

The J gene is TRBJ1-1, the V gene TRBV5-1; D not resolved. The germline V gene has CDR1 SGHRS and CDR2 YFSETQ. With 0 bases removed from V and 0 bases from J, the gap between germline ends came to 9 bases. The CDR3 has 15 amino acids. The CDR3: CASSLGNYMNTEAFF. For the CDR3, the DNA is TGCGCCAGCAGCTTGGGGAACTACATGAACACTGAAGCTTTCTTT.

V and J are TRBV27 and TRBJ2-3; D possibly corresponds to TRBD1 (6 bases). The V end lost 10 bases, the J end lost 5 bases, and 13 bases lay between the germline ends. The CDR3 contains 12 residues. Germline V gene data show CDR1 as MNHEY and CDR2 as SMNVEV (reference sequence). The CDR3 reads CATGEVVDTQYF. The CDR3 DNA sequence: TGTGCCACAGGGGAAGTGGTAGATACGCAGTATTTT.

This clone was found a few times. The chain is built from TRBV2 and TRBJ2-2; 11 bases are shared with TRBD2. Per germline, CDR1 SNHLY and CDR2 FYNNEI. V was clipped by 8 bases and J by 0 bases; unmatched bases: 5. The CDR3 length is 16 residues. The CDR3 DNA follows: TGTGCCAGCGCACTAGCGGGAGCTTCGAACACCGGGGAGCTGTTTTTT. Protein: CASALAGASNTGELFF.